These 18 T cell receptor beta chains came from one sample sequenced in a study of T cells in Graves' hyperthyroidism and ophthalmopathy (dated by TCRdb to between 2018 and 2021). The method was multiplex PCR. These reads were obtained on an Illumina HiSeq 2000. The TCR beta CDR3 regions were amplified from RNA transcripts. A first-round RT-PCR of the TCR CDR3 used the HTBI primer set with the Qiagen OneStep RT-PCR kit. Clones were called with MiXCR by TCRdb after fastp trimmed the public reads at Q25, and only in-frame beta chains were retained. Duplicate CDR3 protein sequences are folded into a single record with the most common DNA and genes. Here the sample has over 700,000 distinct CDR3 sequences; approximately 40% occur a single time. The ten top clones hold more than 7% of the sample. Material: blood. Source of these receptors: a man between 18 and 29 years old with Graves' hyperthyroidism.

As for this clonotype: This may be a read error, as it is one base from a much larger clone. This CDR3 is missing its conserved last phenylalanine or tryptophan, likely due to a read error. J is TRBJ1-1 and V is TRBV29-1; D unresolved. Trimming removed 8 bases at V and 0 bases at J, with 7 bases between. This CDR3 has 11 amino acids. Germline CDR1 SQVTM, CDR2 ANQGSEA. CDR3 DNA sequence: TGCAGCCATATGCTGAACACTGAAGCTTTCCTT. It translates to CSHMLNTEAFL.

Note on this clonotype: A single base separates this from a much larger clone, so it may be a read error. V usage is TRBV29-1 and J usage is TRBJ2-2; 7 bases fit TRBD1. V lost 4 bases and J lost 4; bases outside the gene matches: 3. The germline gives CDR1 SQVTM, CDR2 ANQGSEA. The CDR3 extends over 13 amino acids. The CDR3 sequence is CSVVAGGTGELFF. CDR3 bases: TGCAGCGTTGTGGCAGGGGGCACCGGGGAGCTGTTTTTT.

This clonotype was observed at least ten times. This chain links TRBV20-1 with TRBJ1-1; tentative D call: TRBD1 (5 bases). Germline-derived CDR1 and CDR2 are DFQATT and SNEGSKA (reference sequence). The V and J ends lost 5 bases and 4 bases respectively, with 8 bases between them. CDR3 length: 11 residues. In DNA form, the CDR3 reads TGCAGTGCTGGCAGGGCCACTGAAGCTTTCTTT. Translation gives CSAGRATEAFF.

A few counts support this clonotype. The V and J genes are TRBV7-2 and TRBJ2-6, with 14 bases that match TRBD2. V trimming: 4 bases; J trimming: 2 bases; junction bases outside the gene matches: 7. CDR3 size: 19 residues. CDR1 is SGHTA, CDR2 FQGNSA, per germline. CDR3 sequence: CASSWPRTSGGTGANVLTF. As DNA, the CDR3 is TGTGCCAGCAGCTGGCCCCGGACTAGCGGGGGGACTGGGGCCAACGTCCTGACTTTC.

CDR3 residues: CASSPERDTYNSPLHF. CDR3 nucleotides: TGTGCCAGCAGCCCAGAACGGGACACTTATAATTCACCCCTCCACTTT. The chain uses TRBV7-9 and TRBJ1-6, with D possibly being TRBD1 (6 bases). The CDR3 contains 16 residues. Germline CDR1 reads SEHNR; CDR2 reads FQNEAQ (reference sequence). V dropped 5 bases and J dropped 4 bases, with 15 bases sitting between them.

This clonotype was detected many times. Mismatch with germline at one junction end may stem from a read error. This chain joins TRBV9 and TRBJ2-7; 10 bases are a match to TRBD2. There are 14 residues in the CDR3. CDR1 SGDLS and CDR2 YYNGEE come from the germline V gene. The CDR3 sequence: CASSVSGRAYEQYF. As DNA, the CDR3 is TGCGCCAGCAGCGTCAGCGGGAGGGCCTACGAGCAGTACTTC.

Comment on this clonotype: One end of the junction fails to match germline, which may point to a read error. The rearrangement uses TRBV10-3 and TRBJ1-5, with 9 bases that match TRBD1. Germline values: CDR1 ENHRY, CDR2 SYGVKD. The CDR3 has 16 residues. The CDR3 coding sequence is TGTGCCAGCAGTTTAAAAGGGACAGGGATGTTTCAGCCCCAGCATTTT. It translates to CASSLKGTGMFQPQHF.

Ten or more counts support this clonotype. The junction departs from germline at one end; a sequencing error may be responsible. The V call is TRBV12-3 or TRBV12-4, the J call TRBJ1-5; no reliable D call. CDR3 length equals 13 residues. CDR3 in amino acids: CASSLVPNQPQHF. Written as DNA, the CDR3 is TGTGCCAGCAGCTTAGTCCCTAATCAGCCCCAGCATTTT.

This clonotype was detected ten times or more. The rearrangement joins TRBV15 to TRBJ2-2; 10 positions agree with TRBD2. Germline V gene lookup returns CDR1 LNHNV and CDR2 YYDKDF (reference sequence). After removal of 2 bases from V and 5 bases from J, the junction contained 8 bases not matched to a gene. The CDR3 sequence is 17 residues long. The CDR3 loop is CATSRPTLAGVTGELFF. The CDR3 nucleotides are TGTGCCACCAGCAGACCAACCCTAGCGGGGGTAACCGGGGAGCTGTTTTTT. The whole variable domain, remainder taken from reference TRBV15 and TRBJ2-2, is DAMVIQNPRYQVTQFGKPVTLSCSQTLNHNVMYWYQQKSSQAPKLLFHYYDKDFNNEADTPDNFQSRRPNTSFCFLDIRSPGLGDTAMYLCATSRPTLAGVTGELFFGEGSRLTVL.

This sequence joins TRBV13 and TRBJ1-4; D not certain. This CDR3 spans 15 amino acids. Germline lookup yields CDR1 PRHDT and CDR2 FYEKMQ (reference sequence). Trimming left V 2 bases short and J 10 bases short, with 17 bases between. CDR3 bases: TGTGCCAGCAGCTTATATGGAGCGGTGGCTGGAAAACTGTTTTTT. Its protein is CASSLYGAVAGKLFF.

This chain connects TRBV14 to TRBJ2-2, with D unclear. The length of the CDR3 is 15 residues. The germline V gene has CDR1 SGHDN and CDR2 FVKESK. V was trimmed by 0 bases and J by 4 bases, leaving 9 bases between them. The CDR3 sequence is CASSQDWYSTGELFF. Here the CDR3 DNA reads TGTGCCAGCAGCCAAGATTGGTACAGCACCGGGGAGCTGTTTTTT. Supplemented by reference TRBV14 and TRBJ2-2, the full variable domain reads EAGVTQFPSHSVIEKGQTVTLRCDPISGHDNLYWYRRVMGKEIKFLLHFVKESKQDESGMPNNRFLAERTGGTYSTLKVQPAELEDSGVYFCASSQDWYSTGELFFGEGSRLTVL.

This clonotype has ten or more counts. The J gene is TRBJ1-1, the V gene TRBV25-1; D not certain. The V gene's germline CDR1 is MGHDK and CDR2 SYGVNS. The V end lost 4 bases, the J end lost 7 bases, and 13 bases lay between the germline ends. The CDR3 spans 13 residues. CDR3 amino acids: CASSGLSPFEAFF. The CDR3 DNA reads TGTGCCAGCAGTGGGCTTTCCCCTTTTGAAGCTTTCTTT. Supplemented by reference TRBV25-1 and TRBJ1-1, the full variable domain reads EADIYQTPRYLVIGTGKKITLECSQTMGHDKMYWYQQDPGMELHLIHYSYGVNSTEKGDLSSESTVSRIRTEHFPLTLESARPSHTSQYLCASSGLSPFEAFFGQGTRLTVV.

This clonotype showed up just a few times. This chain links TRBV2 with TRBJ2-7; unclear D gene. Per germline, CDR1 SNHLY and CDR2 FYNNEI. There are 13 residues in the CDR3. V lost 3 bases and J 0 bases, leaving 6 bases between the germline ends. As DNA, the CDR3 is TGTGCCAGCAGTGAGGTCAGCTCCTACGAGCAGTACTTC. This sequence encodes CASSEVSSYEQYF.

As regards this clonotype: One base away lies a much larger clone, so this may be a sequencing read error. The rearrangement uses TRBV7-2 and TRBJ1-6; D might be TRBD1 (5 bases). Germline V gene sequence: CDR1 SGHTA, CDR2 FQGNSA. The CDR3 has 15 residues. The CDR3 is CASSPGGRETSALHF. DNA of the CDR3: TGTGCCAGCAGCCCAGGAGGCAGGGAAACTTCAGCCCTCCACTTT.

The rearrangement uses TRBV5-1 and TRBJ2-7; TRBD1 matches 7 bases. V lost 4 bases and J lost 3; bases outside the gene matches: 10. Germline values: CDR1 SGHRS, CDR2 YFSETQ. The CDR3 is made up of 15 amino acids. CDR3 bases: TGCGCCAGCAGCGCTTCAGGGGGTCTTGGCTACGAGCAGTACTTC. Its protein product is CASSASGGLGYEQYF.

In its sample, this clonotype was seen a few times. The CDR3 is CSALPGSPNSPLHF. As DNA, the CDR3 is TGCAGTGCTTTACCGGGCAGTCCTAATTCACCCCTCCACTTT. The chain has TRBV20-1 and TRBJ1-6; D is unresolved. The CDR3 totals 14 residues. The germline V and J ends were trimmed by 5 bases and 6 bases, with 14 bases remaining between them. Looked up from germline, CDR1 is DFQATT and CDR2 is SNEGSKA (reference sequence).

The table lists this clonotype with many counts. The genes are TRBV10-3 and TRBJ1-2; weak D call: TRBD1 (5 bases). This CDR3 contains 13 residues. V lost 2 bases, J lost 7 bases, and 11 bases lay in between. Germline CDR1 ENHRY, CDR2 SYGVKD. CDR3 bases: TGTGCCATCAGTGAGCCACCGGGGGTTGGCTACACCTTC. It yields the protein CAISEPPGVGYTF.

The rearrangement links TRBV19 to TRBJ1-1; 9 nucleotides line up with TRBD1. The junction had 7 bases not matched to a gene; V was cut back by 5 bases and J by 6 bases. Germline assignment: CDR1 LNHDA and CDR2 SQIVND (reference sequence). This CDR3 has 14 residues. The CDR3 coding sequence is TGTGCCAGTAGTGCCATACAGGGGGCTTCTGAAGCTTTCTTT. This encodes CASSAIQGASEAFF.